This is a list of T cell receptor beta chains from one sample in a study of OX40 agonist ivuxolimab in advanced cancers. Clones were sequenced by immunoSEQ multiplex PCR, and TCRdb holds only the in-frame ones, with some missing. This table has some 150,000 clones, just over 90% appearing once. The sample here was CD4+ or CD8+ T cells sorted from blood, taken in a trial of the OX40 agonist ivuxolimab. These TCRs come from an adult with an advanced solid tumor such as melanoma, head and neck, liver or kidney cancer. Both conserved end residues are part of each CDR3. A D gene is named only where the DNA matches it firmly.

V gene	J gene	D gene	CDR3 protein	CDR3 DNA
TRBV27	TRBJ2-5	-	CASNRDGPQETQYF	TGTGCCAGCAACCGGGACGGACCCCAAGAGACCCAGTACTTC
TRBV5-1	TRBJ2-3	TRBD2	CASSSSGILDTQYF	TGCGCCAGCAGCTCTAGCGGGATTCTAGATACGCAGTATTTT
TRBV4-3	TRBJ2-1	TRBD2	CASSQESGRPNEQFF	TGCGCCAGCAGCCAAGAGAGCGGGAGGCCCAATGAGCAGTTCTTC
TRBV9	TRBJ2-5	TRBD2	CASSVAGTRGQETQYF	TGTGCCAGCAGCGTCGCGGGGACTAGGGGCCAAGAGACCCAGTACTTC
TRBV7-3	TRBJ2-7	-	CASSLTERGYEQYF	TGTGCCAGCAGCCTTACTGAACGAGGCTACGAGCAGTACTTC
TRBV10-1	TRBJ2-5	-	CASIGTKETQYF	TGCGCCAGCATCGGGACAAAAGAGACCCAGTACTTC
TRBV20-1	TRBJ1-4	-	CSARDREKLFF	TGCAGTGCTAGAGACCGGGAGAAACTGTTTTTT
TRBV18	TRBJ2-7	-	CASSPRNYEQYF	TGTGCCAGCTCACCTCGGAACTACGAGCAGTACTTC
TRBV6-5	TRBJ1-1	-	CASRSTHGHEAFF	TGTGCCAGCAGGTCGACCCACGGCCATGAAGCTTTCTTT
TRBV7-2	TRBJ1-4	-	CASSPSTGPVGEKLFF	TGTGCCAGCAGCCCTAGCACGGGGCCCGTCGGTGAAAAACTGTTTTTT